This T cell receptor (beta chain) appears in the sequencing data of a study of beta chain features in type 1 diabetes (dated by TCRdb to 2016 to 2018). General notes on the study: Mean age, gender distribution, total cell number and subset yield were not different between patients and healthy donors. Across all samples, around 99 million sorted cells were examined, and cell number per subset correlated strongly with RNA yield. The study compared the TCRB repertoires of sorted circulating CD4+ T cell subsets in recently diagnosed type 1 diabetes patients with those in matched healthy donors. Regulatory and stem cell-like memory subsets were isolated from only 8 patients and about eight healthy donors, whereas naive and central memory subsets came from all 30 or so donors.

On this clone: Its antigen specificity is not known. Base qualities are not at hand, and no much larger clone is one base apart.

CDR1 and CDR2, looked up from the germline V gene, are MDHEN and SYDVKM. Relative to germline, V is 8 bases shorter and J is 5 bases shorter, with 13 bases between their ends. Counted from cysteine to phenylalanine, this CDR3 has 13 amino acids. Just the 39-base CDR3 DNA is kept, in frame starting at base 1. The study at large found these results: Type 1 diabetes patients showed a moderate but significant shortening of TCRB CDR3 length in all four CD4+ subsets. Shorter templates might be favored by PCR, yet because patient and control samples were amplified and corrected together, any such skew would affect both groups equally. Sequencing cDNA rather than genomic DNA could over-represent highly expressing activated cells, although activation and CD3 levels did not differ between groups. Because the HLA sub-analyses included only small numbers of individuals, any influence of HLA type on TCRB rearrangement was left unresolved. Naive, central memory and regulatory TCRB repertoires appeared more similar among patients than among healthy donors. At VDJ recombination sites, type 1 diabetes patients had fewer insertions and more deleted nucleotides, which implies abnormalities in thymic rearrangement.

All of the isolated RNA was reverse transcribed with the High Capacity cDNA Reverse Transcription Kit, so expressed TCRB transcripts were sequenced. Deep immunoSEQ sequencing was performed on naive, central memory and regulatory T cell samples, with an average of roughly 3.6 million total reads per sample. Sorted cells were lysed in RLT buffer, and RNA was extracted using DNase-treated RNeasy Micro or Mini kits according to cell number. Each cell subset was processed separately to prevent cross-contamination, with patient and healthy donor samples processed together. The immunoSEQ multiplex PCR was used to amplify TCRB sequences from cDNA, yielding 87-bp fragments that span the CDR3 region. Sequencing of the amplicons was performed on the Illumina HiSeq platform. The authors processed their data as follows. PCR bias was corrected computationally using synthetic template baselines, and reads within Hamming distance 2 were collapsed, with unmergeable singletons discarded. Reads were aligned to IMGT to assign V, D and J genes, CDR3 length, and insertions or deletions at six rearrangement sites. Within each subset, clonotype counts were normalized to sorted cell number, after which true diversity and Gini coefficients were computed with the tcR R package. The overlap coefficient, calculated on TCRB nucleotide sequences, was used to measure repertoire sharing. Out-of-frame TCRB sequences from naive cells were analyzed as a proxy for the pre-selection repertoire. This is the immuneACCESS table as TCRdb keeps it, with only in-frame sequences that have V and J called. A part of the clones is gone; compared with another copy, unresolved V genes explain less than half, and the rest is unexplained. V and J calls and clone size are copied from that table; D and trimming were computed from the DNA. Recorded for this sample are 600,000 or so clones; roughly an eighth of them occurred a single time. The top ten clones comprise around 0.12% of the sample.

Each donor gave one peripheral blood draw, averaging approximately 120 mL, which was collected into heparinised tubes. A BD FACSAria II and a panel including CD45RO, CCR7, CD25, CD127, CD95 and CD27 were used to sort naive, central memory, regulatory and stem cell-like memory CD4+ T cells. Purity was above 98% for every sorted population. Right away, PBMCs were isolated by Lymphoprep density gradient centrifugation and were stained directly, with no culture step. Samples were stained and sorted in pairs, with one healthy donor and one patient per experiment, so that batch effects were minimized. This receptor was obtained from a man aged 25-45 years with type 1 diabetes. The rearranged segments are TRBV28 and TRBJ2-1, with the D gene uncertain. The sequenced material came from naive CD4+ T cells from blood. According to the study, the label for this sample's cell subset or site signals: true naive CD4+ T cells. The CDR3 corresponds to CASQVGWNNEQFF. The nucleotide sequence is TGTGCCAGCCAGGTGGGATGGAACAATGAGCAGTTCTTC.